These 23 T cell receptor beta chains share one sample of origin, sequenced in a study of T-cell memory formation after mild COVID-19. Using its own MiXCR run on the 5' RACE reads, TCRdb lists one record per CDR3 protein. The table records hundreds of thousands of distinct CDR3 sequences, about a sixth of them present only once. Sequenced material: PBMCs or a T cell subset sorted from them (not recorded which). Receptors originate from a man between 18 and 35 years old who had mild COVID-19 (a few samples of this study predate the infection). Cell type and time point are not known.

The chain employs TRBV7-6 and TRBJ2-1, with 7 nucleotides matching TRBD2. Trimming removed 5 bases from V and 9 bases from J; junction bases left unmatched: 13. The CDR3 length is 15 residues. Germline-derived CDR1 and CDR2 are SGHVS and FNYEAQ. This CDR3 is CASSTLGGDGSEQFF. The CDR3 DNA is TGTGCCAGCAGCACCCTGGGAGGGGACGGGAGTGAGCAGTTCTTC.

This clonotype was seen repeatedly, ten times or more. The genes are TRBV11-2 and TRBJ2-1; either TRBD1 or TRBD2 may fit D (6 bases each). The germline V and J ends were trimmed by 8 bases and 9 bases, with 11 bases remaining between them. CDR3 size: 11 residues. Germline V gene sequence: CDR1 SGHAT, CDR2 FQNNGV. Here the CDR3 DNA reads TGTGCCAGCTTCAAGGGGGGTGAGCAGTTCTTC. Protein sequence: CASFKGGEQFF.

This clonotype was seen a few times. The rearrangement joins TRBV7-9 to TRBJ2-1; the match to TRBD1 covers 12 bases. Germline values: CDR1 SEHNR, CDR2 FQNEAQ (reference sequence). V lost 3 bases and J lost 8; bases outside the gene matches: 5. The CDR3 contains 15 residues. CDR3 sequence: CASSFTGTGGDEQFF. In nucleotides, the CDR3 is TGTGCCAGCAGCTTCACCGGGACAGGGGGCGATGAGCAGTTCTTC.

This clonotype was counted a few times. V and J are TRBV7-6 and TRBJ2-7; no clear D. The CDR3 extends over 13 amino acids. Germline V lookup: CDR1 SGHVS, CDR2 FNYEAQ. V was shortened by 0 bases and J by 3 bases, with 6 bases between the two germline ends. DNA for the CDR3: TGTGCCAGCAGCTTAGCGCGAGGCTACGAGCAGTACGTC. This encodes CASSLARGYEQYV.

This rearrangement joins TRBV25-1 to TRBJ1-2; no definite D call. Germline CDR1 is MGHDK and CDR2 is SYGVNS. CDR3 length: 14 residues. Trimming shortened V by 5 bases and J by 8 bases, and 18 bases separated the two germline ends. The CDR3 nucleotides read TGTGCCAGCAGTCAACCCGGGATGCCGAGGGGCTACACCTTC. It codes for CASSQPGMPRGYTF.

This clonotype has a count of ten or more. V and J are TRBV12-3 or TRBV12-4 and TRBJ2-7; TRBD2 matches at 12 bases. The CDR3 has 16 residues. The V segment lost 6 bases and the J segment 0 bases; nucleotides outside the gene matches: 6. CDR3: CASSRGLAGLSYEQYF. The CDR3 DNA reads TGTGCCAGCAGCCGTGGACTAGCGGGGCTCTCCTACGAGCAGTACTTC.

A single count supports this clonotype. The chain recombines TRBV5-4 with TRBJ2-1; no clear D gene. This CDR3 has 18 residues. V lost 0 bases and J lost 2, with 18 bases in between. Germline CDR1 and CDR2: SGHNT and YYREEE (reference sequence). The CDR3 reads CASSLDGSAGRPYNEQFF. CDR3 bases: TGTGCCAGCAGCTTGGATGGGTCTGCAGGCCGTCCCTACAATGAGCAGTTCTTC.

This clonotype was counted only a few times. The rearrangement uses TRBV20-1 and TRBJ2-3, with D maybe TRBD2 (7 bases). CDR1 and CDR2 from the germline V gene are DFQATT and SNEGSKA (reference sequence). V gave up 5 bases and J gave up 4 bases, with 19 bases separating them. The length of the CDR3 is 15 residues. This CDR3 reads CSAARRGGWPDTQYF. CDR3 DNA sequence: TGCAGTGCTGCACGGAGGGGGGGGTGGCCAGATACGCAGTATTTT.

Only a few counts were recorded for this clonotype. The CDR3 protein is CASSAEHMAAYEQYF. CDR3 in DNA: TGCGCCAGCAGCGCCGAACACATGGCGGCCTACGAGCAGTACTTC. The V and J genes are TRBV4-3 and TRBJ2-7; D unresolved. Germline V lookup: CDR1 LGHNA, CDR2 YSLEER. The CDR3 is made up of 15 amino acids. Trimming stripped 5 bases from V and 2 bases from J, with 16 bases between.

The chain has TRBV12-3 or TRBV12-4 and TRBJ1-5; tentatively, D is TRBD1 (6 bases). CDR3 length: 13 residues. V lost 6 bases and J 5 bases, leaving 11 bases between the germline ends. The CDR3 sequence is CASRQGVDQPQHF. DNA for the CDR3: TGTGCCAGCAGACAGGGTGTAGATCAGCCCCAGCATTTT.

In this sample, this clonotype turned up a few times. The rearrangement links TRBV15 to TRBJ1-1; the D is unclear. Germline-derived CDR1 and CDR2 are LNHNV and YYDKDF (reference sequence). V dropped 3 bases and J dropped 5 bases, with 13 bases sitting between them. CDR3 length equals 14 residues. Here the CDR3 DNA reads TGTGCCACCAGCAGTGTGGTGGGGAGAACTGAAGCTTTCTTT. It yields the protein CATSSVVGRTEAFF.

This clonotype was seen more than once but under ten times. The chain uses TRBV3-1 and TRBJ2-7; weak D call: TRBD1 (5 bases). The CDR3 spans 14 residues. Trimming took off 4 bases at V and 7 bases at J, with 17 bases between the two ends. Germline CDR1 is LGHDT and CDR2 is YNNKEL (reference sequence). CDR3 nucleotide sequence: TGTGCCAGCAGCCTTTCAGGGTCGAGTGGGGAGCAGTACTTC. Translation gives CASSLSGSSGEQYF.

The chain joins TRBV28 to TRBJ1-4; D is ambiguous. V was trimmed by 6 bases and J by 0 bases, leaving 17 bases between them. Germline CDR1 and CDR2: MDHEN and SYDVKM. This CDR3 has 17 residues. CDR3 protein: CASSHGRRFTTNEKLFF. The CDR3 nucleotides are TGTGCCAGCAGCCACGGGAGGCGGTTCACAACTAATGAAAAACTGTTTTTT.

This clonotype was recorded a few times. The V gene is TRBV20-1, the J gene TRBJ2-5; a possible D gene is TRBD2 (7 bases). This CDR3 has 15 residues. The V gene's germline CDR1 is DFQATT and CDR2 SNEGSKA (reference sequence). The V end lost 2 bases, the J end lost 1 base, and 14 bases lay between the germline ends. The CDR3 DNA sequence: TGCAGTGCTAGACCAGGGGAGGGGGGCCAAGAGACCCAGTACTTC. Translated, it gives CSARPGEGGQETQYF.

This clonotype was found a few times. The chain recombines TRBV14 with TRBJ2-1; 8 bases are shared with TRBD2. CDR3 length: 16 amino acids. Germline V gene data show CDR1 as SGHDN and CDR2 as FVKESK. Trimming at V came to 1 base and at J to 4 bases, leaving 6 bases not matched to a gene. The DNA of the CDR3 is TGTGCCAGCAGCCAAGTTCCCGGGGGGGTATACAATGAGCAGTTCTTC. This translates into CASSQVPGGVYNEQFF. The full variable domain, with the rest looked up from reference TRBV14 and TRBJ2-1, is EAGVTQFPSHSVIEKGQTVTLRCDPISGHDNLYWYRRVMGKEIKFLLHFVKESKQDESGMPNNRFLAERTGGTYSTLKVQPAELEDSGVYFCASSQVPGGVYNEQFFGPGTRLTVL.

CDR3 DNA: TGCGCCAGCAGCTTTGGAGAGGCCAGCTCCTACGAGCAGTACTTC. Protein sequence: CASSFGEASSYEQYF. This chain uses TRBV5-1 with TRBJ2-7; D ambiguous. V was clipped by 2 bases and J by 0 bases, with 12 bases between them. The length of the CDR3 is 15 residues. CDR1 is SGHRS, CDR2 YFSETQ, per germline.

V is TRBV7-2 and J is TRBJ1-1; TRBD1 might be the D (5 bases). Germline V gene data show CDR1 as SGHTA and CDR2 as FQGNSA. Trimming removed 1 base at V and 3 bases at J, with 12 bases between. The length of the CDR3 is 15 residues. The CDR3 nucleotides read TGTGCCAGCAGCTTAGGTAGGGCAGGGCACACTGAAGCTTTCTTT. Translating gives CASSLGRAGHTEAFF. Complete variable domain (other parts from reference TRBV7-2 and TRBJ1-1): GAGVSQSPSNKVTEKGKDVELRCDPISGHTALYWYRQSLGQGLEFLIYFQGNSAPDKSGLPSDRFSAERTGGSVSTLTIQRTQQEDSAVYLCASSLGRAGHTEAFFGQGTRLTVV.

This chain links TRBV10-3 with TRBJ2-7; 7 nucleotides align to TRBD1. Looked up from germline, CDR1 is ENHRY and CDR2 is SYGVKD. V was clipped by 3 bases and J by 4 bases; unmatched bases: 6. This CDR3 is 14 amino acids long. The DNA of the CDR3 is TGTGCCATCAGTGACTTGGACAGGAGATACGAGCAGTACTTC. Encoded protein: CAISDLDRRYEQYF.

The chain has TRBV5-1 and TRBJ2-7; 8 nucleotides agree with TRBD2. The CDR3 contains 19 residues. V lost 0 bases, J lost 0 bases, and 14 bases stayed unmatched. From germline, CDR1 is SGHRS and CDR2 YFSETQ. CDR3 sequence (DNA): TGCGCCAGCAGCTTGGTGACTCGCGCGGGGGGTCCCAGCTCCTACGAGCAGTACGTC. This codes for CASSLVTRAGGPSSYEQYV.

The chain employs TRBV29-1 and TRBJ2-7; no firm D call. Germline V gives CDR1 SQVTM, CDR2 ANQGSEA. The CDR3 loop spans 13 amino acids. V dropped 0 bases and J dropped 0 bases, with 6 bases sitting between them. CDR3 sequence reads: CSVEDVSSYEQYF. The CDR3 DNA follows: TGCAGCGTTGAAGACGTGAGCTCCTACGAGCAGTACTTC.

The J gene is TRBJ2-7, the V gene TRBV28; D may be TRBD2 (5 bases). With 5 bases removed from V and 3 bases from J, the gap between germline ends came to 14 bases. CDR1 and CDR2 from the germline V gene are MDHEN and SYDVKM. This CDR3 spans 14 amino acids. The CDR3 sequence: CASSPTGKNYEQYV. The CDR3, as DNA: TGTGCCAGCAGTCCGACCGGGAAGAACTACGAGCAGTACGTC.

The genes are TRBV20-1 and TRBJ1-6, with 11 nucleotides matching TRBD1. This CDR3 is built from 17 residues. Germline-derived CDR1 and CDR2 are DFQATT and SNEGSKA (reference sequence). V was clipped by 0 bases and J by 7 bases; unmatched bases: 8. The CDR3 DNA is TGCAGTGCTAGAGATCCGGGGACAGGGGGGGAAAATTCACCCCTCCACTTT. It yields the protein CSARDPGTGGENSPLHF.

This chain's CDR3 is CASSYSQLAESYNEQFF. CDR3 DNA sequence: TGTGCCAGCAGTTACTCCCAGCTAGCCGAGTCCTACAATGAGCAGTTCTTC. This sequence joins TRBV6-6 and TRBJ2-1; a weak D match, TRBD2 (5 bases). Germline values: CDR1 MNHNY, CDR2 SVGAGI (reference sequence). There are 17 residues in the CDR3. The V gene lost 0 bases and the J gene lost 1 base, with 13 bases spanning the gap.